This T cell receptor beta chain was profiled in a study of PD-L1 blockade in urothelial cancer. Study-level information: Median T cell yield per blood sample was 140,000 to 150,000 cells.

There are 14 residues in the CDR3. Time point meaning: pretreatment peripheral blood. Sequencing was performed with immunoSEQ multiplex PCR; in TCRdb, only in-frame clones are kept and a portion is missing. Altogether fewer than 60,000 clones are present, around 84% being singletons, with the ten largest covering more than 3%. The input for sequencing was PBMCs, taken around atezolizumab (anti-PD-L1) treatment. This TCR was recovered from a man in his 70s with urothelial cancer. V gene TRBV7-5 combines with J gene TRBJ1-2; the DNA was not used to check the table's D call, TRBD1. TRBV7-5 is a known pseudogene. The CDR3 DNA reads TGTGTCAGAAGCTTAAGGCCAGGGGGTGAGGGATACACCTTC. Protein product: CVRSLRPGGEGYTF.